This T cell receptor beta chain came from a study of CD8 T cells in Susac syndrome. Study outcomes and limitations: The study conceded that relatively few individuals underwent its TCR sequencing and HLA analysis.

The V gene lost 0 bases and the J gene lost 0 bases, with 14 bases spanning the gap. The CDR3 is 16 residues long. Looked up from germline, CDR1 is DFQATT and CDR2 is SNEGSKA (reference sequence). The authors carried out high-throughput sequencing of TCR beta. They applied it to CD8+ and CD4+ T cells obtained from blood. The patients who served as multiple sclerosis controls were treatment-naive and had stable or active relapsing-remitting disease that fulfilled the revised McDonald criteria. Through negative isolation, CD4+ and CD8+ T cells were obtained, while TEMRA cells were enriched using FACS. Random hexamers were used to reverse transcribe roughly 0.5 to 1 ug of RNA. TCRdb re-derived calls from the immunoSEQ multiplex PCR reads in MiXCR, one entry per CDR3 protein. Counted here are around 200,000 distinct CDR3 sequences, more than 85% occurring once; the ten biggest clones make up 0.082%. Concerning this clonotype: The target antigen is unknown.

This sequence was found in a human donor with multiple sclerosis. The sample was CD4+ T cells from PBMCs. The chain joins TRBV20-1 to TRBJ1-1, with D unresolved. The CDR3 spells CSARDGARSMNTEAFF. CDR3 coding DNA: TGCAGTGCTAGAGATGGTGCGAGGAGTATGAACACTGAAGCTTTCTTT.